Below, 22 T cell receptor beta chains from the same sample are listed, as sequenced in a study of early T cells in non-severe SARS-CoV-2 infection. TCRdb ran MiXCR on the 5' RACE reads and lists one entry per CDR3 protein. Of about 46,000 distinct CDR3 sequences in the sample, around a tenth were seen once. Here the sequenced sample was whole blood, taken at baseline. All receptors come from an adult who was a healthcare worker with PCR-confirmed SARS-CoV-2 infection or an uninfected control (not recorded which).

The V gene is TRBV7-2, the J gene TRBJ2-7; 10 bases align to TRBD1. V dropped 6 bases and J dropped 3; count of bases not matched to a gene: 8. The CDR3 consists of 15 residues. The V gene's germline CDR1 is SGHTA and CDR2 FQGNSA. CDR3 sequence reads: CASRPDRGLNYEQYF. As DNA, the CDR3 is TGTGCCAGCAGACCGGACAGGGGGTTAAACTACGAGCAGTACTTC.

This clonotype has a count of ten or more. The chain is built from TRBV28 and TRBJ1-2; D remains ambiguous. Trimming shortened V by 5 bases and J by 3 bases, and 7 bases separated the two germline ends. The CDR3 runs 12 residues. Germline CDR1 and CDR2: MDHEN and SYDVKM. CDR3 bases: TGTGCCAGCAGTGAATATGACTATGGCTACACCTTC. This sequence encodes CASSEYDYGYTF.

This clonotype was seen only a few times. This chain links TRBV29-1 with TRBJ2-1; D uncertain. The CDR3 contains 9 residues. V was cut by 7 bases and J by 10 bases, with 8 bases left in between. CDR1 is SQVTM, CDR2 ANQGSEA, per germline. CDR3 coding DNA: TGCAGCGCTGATAGAGAGCAGTTCTTC. Residues: CSADREQFF.

The CDR3 bases are TGTGCCTGGAGTCTACGGGACAGGAACACTGAAGCTTTCTTT. Translating gives CAWSLRDRNTEAFF. The chain joins TRBV30 to TRBJ1-1, with 7 bases lining up with TRBD1. Germline assignment: CDR1 GTSNPN and CDR2 SVGIG (reference sequence). Trimming cost V 2 bases and J 1 base; bases outside gene matches: 4. The CDR3 is 14 residues long.

The chain joins TRBV20-1 to TRBJ1-2, with D perhaps TRBD1 (6 bases). The CDR3 runs to 14 residues. Germline values: CDR1 DFQATT, CDR2 SNEGSKA (reference sequence). V lost 8 bases, J lost 2 bases, and 18 bases lay in between. The CDR3 coding sequence is TGCAGTCCGATTTGGACAGCAAAGAACTATGGCTACACCTTC. Protein: CSPIWTAKNYGYTF.

The table lists this clonotype with many counts. The gene calls are TRBV11-2 and TRBJ2-6; D is uncertain. Trimming stripped 3 bases from V and 8 bases from J, with 8 bases between. CDR3 length equals 13 residues. Germline values: CDR1 SGHAT, CDR2 FQNNGV. This chain's CDR3 is CASSFDRSNVLTF. The CDR3 nucleotides read TGTGCCAGCAGCTTCGATCGCTCCAACGTCCTGACTTTC. Together with reference TRBV11-2 and TRBJ2-6, the CDR3 gives the full variable domain: EAGVAQSPRYKIIEKRQSVAFWCNPISGHATLYWYQQILGQGPKLLIQFQNNGVVDDSQLPKDRFSAERLKGVDSTLKIQPAKLEDSAVYLCASSFDRSNVLTFGAGSRLTVL.

This clonotype has a handful of counts. This rearrangement joins TRBV10-3 to TRBJ2-5; the match to TRBD1 covers 7 bases. This CDR3 is 16 amino acids long. The V segment lost 3 bases and the J segment 3 bases; nucleotides outside the gene matches: 10. CDR1 is ENHRY, CDR2 SYGVKD, per germline. In nucleotides, the CDR3 is TGTGCCATCAGTGAATCCAGTACAGGGGCAAAAGAGACCCAGTACTTC. Translated, it gives CAISESSTGAKETQYF.

The chain uses TRBV2 and TRBJ2-4, with D possibly TRBD1 on 5 matching bases. The CDR3 loop spans 12 amino acids. Germline V lookup: CDR1 SNHLY, CDR2 FYNNEI. V dropped 4 bases and J dropped 11 bases, with 12 bases sitting between them. CDR3 region: CASSVRAFFQYF. The DNA for the CDR3 is TGTGCCAGCAGTGTCAGGGCTTTCTTTCAGTACTTC.

The genes are TRBV12-3 or TRBV12-4 and TRBJ2-7; D remains ambiguous. The CDR3 has 15 amino acids. Trimming took off 0 bases at V and 9 bases at J, with 18 bases between the two ends. The CDR3 loop reads CASSLAPSMPTRQYF. In nucleotides, the CDR3 is TGTGCCAGCAGTTTAGCCCCCTCAATGCCTACGAGGCAGTACTTC.

V and J are TRBV11-2 and TRBJ2-7; D ambiguous. The CDR3 spans 10 residues. Trimming removed 0 bases at V and 7 bases at J, with 1 base between. Germline CDR1 and CDR2: SGHAT and FQNNGV. CDR3 loop: CASSLEEQYF. As DNA, the CDR3 is TGTGCCAGCAGCTTAGAGGAGCAGTACTTC.

This clonotype occurred a few times. V gene TRBV5-1 combines with J gene TRBJ2-7, with 9 bases lining up with TRBD1. The CDR3 sequence is 14 residues long. V dropped 5 bases and J dropped 5; count of bases not matched to a gene: 8. Germline V gene lookup returns CDR1 SGHRS and CDR2 YFSETQ. The CDR3 sequence is CASRVWTGENEQYF. The DNA for the CDR3 is TGCGCCAGCAGAGTTTGGACAGGGGAAAACGAGCAGTACTTC.

The J gene is TRBJ2-1, the V gene TRBV27, with TRBD1 matching over 10 bases. Germline assignment: CDR1 MNHEY and CDR2 SMNVEV (reference sequence). The junction had 3 bases not matched to a gene; V was cut back by 0 bases and J by 4 bases. The CDR3 covers 16 residues. CDR3 protein: CASSLSKGQGYNEQFF. The CDR3 DNA sequence: TGTGCCAGCAGTTTATCGAAGGGACAGGGGTACAATGAGCAGTTCTTC.

This clonotype was found a few times. This chain connects TRBV27 to TRBJ2-7; 9 bases agree with TRBD2. The CDR3 contains 16 residues. The J segment lost 3 bases and the V segment lost 6 bases, leaving 12 bases of the junction unmatched. CDR1 is MNHEY and CDR2 is SMNVEV in the germline V gene (reference sequence). DNA of the CDR3: TGTGCCAGCAGCCCAAACGGGGCTAGCGGGAACTACGAGCAGTACTTC. It encodes CASSPNGASGNYEQYF.

This clonotype was recorded many times. The chain is built from TRBV14 and TRBJ2-1, with D hard to call. The V end lost 4 bases, the J end lost 4 bases, and 8 bases lay between the germline ends. The CDR3 totals 13 residues. The germline V gene has CDR1 SGHDN and CDR2 FVKESK. In DNA form, the CDR3 reads TGTGCCAGCAGCCGCGGCAGTTACAATGAGCAGTTCTTC. It is translated as CASSRGSYNEQFF. Based on the CDR3 plus reference TRBV14 and TRBJ2-1, the full variable domain is EAGVTQFPSHSVIEKGQTVTLRCDPISGHDNLYWYRRVMGKEIKFLLHFVKESKQDESGMPNNRFLAERTGGTYSTLKVQPAELEDSGVYFCASSRGSYNEQFFGPGTRLTVL.

Written as DNA, the CDR3 is TGCGCCAGCAGGTCCGGGACTAGCGGAATAAATGAGCAGTTCTTC. Its protein is CASRSGTSGINEQFF. V is TRBV5-1 and J is TRBJ2-1, with 11 nucleotides matching TRBD2. V trimming: 5 bases; J trimming: 7 bases; junction bases outside the gene matches: 8. The CDR3 contains 15 residues. Germline CDR1 is SGHRS and CDR2 is YFSETQ.

This clonotype was picked up a small number of times. This chain connects TRBV5-4 to TRBJ2-5, with D perhaps being TRBD1 or TRBD2 (5 bases each). Germline CDR1 is SGHNT and CDR2 is YYREEE (reference sequence). This CDR3 contains 13 residues. Trimming cost V 4 bases and J 1 base, with 8 bases left between them. This CDR3 is CASSRGPQETQYF. CDR3 coding DNA: TGTGCCAGCAGCCGGGGACCCCAAGAGACCCAGTACTTC.

In DNA form, the CDR3 reads TGCGCCAGCAGCCAAGAGGCATTCGGGCCAGATACGCAGTATTTT. Protein product: CASSQEAFGPDTQYF. This chain connects TRBV4-3 to TRBJ2-3; D ambiguous. CDR1 LGHNA and CDR2 YSLEER come from the germline V gene. CDR3 length equals 15 residues. The ends were cut back, 0 bases at V and 4 bases at J, with 11 bases in the middle.

The table lists this clonotype with a count of one. As DNA, the CDR3 is TGCAGCGTTGTGGCGACAGCAAACACCGGGGAGCTGTTTTTT. Protein: CSVVATANTGELFF. The rearrangement uses TRBV29-1 and TRBJ2-2, with a tentative D call TRBD1 (5 bases). The V gene's germline CDR1 is SQVTM and CDR2 ANQGSEA. CDR3 length equals 14 residues. Trimming took off 4 bases at V and 2 bases at J, with 11 bases between the two ends.

This chain joins TRBV11-3 and TRBJ2-1; either TRBD1 or TRBD2 may supply D (5 bases each). V lost 1 base, J lost 2 bases, and 12 bases lay in between. CDR3 size: 16 residues. Looked up from germline, CDR1 is SGHNT and CDR2 is YENEEA. CDR3 in DNA: TGTGCCAGCAGCTTAGGGGACCAGCCCCCCTACAATGAGCAGTTCTTC. Translation: CASSLGDQPPYNEQFF.

The chain is built from TRBV20-1 and TRBJ2-3, with TRBD2 identical over 9 bases. The trim removed 0 bases at V and 1 base at J, leaving 14 bases unmatched. From germline, CDR1 is DFQATT and CDR2 SNEGSKA (reference sequence). This CDR3 has 19 amino acids. CDR3 coding DNA: TGCAGTGCTAGAGATCTAGCTAGCGGGAAATTCCGTGGCACAGATACGCAGTATTTT. Its protein is CSARDLASGKFRGTDTQYF.

This clonotype was found a few times. The V and J genes are TRBV11-2 and TRBJ2-7; D remains ambiguous. The CDR3 is 18 residues long. V was clipped by 3 bases and J by 2 bases, with 23 bases between them. CDR1 and CDR2 (germline): SGHAT, FQNNGV. The CDR3 loop reads CASSLSPRPANPAYEQYF. The CDR3 coding sequence is TGTGCCAGCAGCTTGTCCCCTAGACCCGCCAATCCAGCCTACGAGCAGTACTTC.

This clonotype came up many times. The chain uses TRBV5-1 and TRBJ2-1; maybe TRBD2 (5 bases). Trimming left V 5 bases short and J 0 bases short, with 12 bases between. The V gene's germline CDR1 is SGHRS and CDR2 YFSETQ. The CDR3 is 15 amino acids. CDR3 loop: CASRQRTLSYNEQFF. For the CDR3, the DNA is TGCGCCAGCAGGCAGCGGACCCTCTCCTACAATGAGCAGTTCTTC.